The 11 T cell receptor beta chains reported below all come from one sample, sequenced in a study of regulatory and conventional T cells in RAG deficiency. The method was immunoSEQ multiplex PCR; TCRdb's version includes in-frame clones alone and lacks a portion of them. The sample shows tens of thousands of clones, about 91% of them seen only once. This sample was also put to use in a study of regulatory T cells. That paper notes: The primer mix had 52 TRBV and 13 TRBJ primers.

Material: CD8+ T cells sorted from blood. These TCRs come from a human donor in good health.

The chain has TRBV5-8 and TRBJ1-5; D is possibly TRBD1 (5 bases). CDR1 and CDR2 from the germline V gene are SGHTS and YDEGEE. This CDR3 has 16 residues. V gave up 1 base and J gave up 0 bases, with 11 bases separating them. CDR3 sequence: CASSLRDGNSNQPQHF. The CDR3, as DNA: TGTGCCAGCAGCTTGCGGGACGGGAATAGCAATCAGCCCCAGCATTTT. Variable domain in full (rest from reference TRBV5-8 and TRBJ1-5): EAGVTQSPTHLIKTRGQQATLRCSPISGHTSVYWYQQALGLGLQFLLWYDEGEERNRGNFPPRFSGRQFPNYSSELNVNALELEDSALYLCASSLRDGNSNQPQHFGDGTRLSIL.

In nucleotides, the CDR3 is TGTGCCAGCAGCTTAGAGAACCCGAACACCGGGGAGCTGTTTTTT. Its protein is CASSLENPNTGELFF. The chain carries TRBV7-2 and TRBJ2-2; D gene ambiguous. There are 15 residues in the CDR3. V lost 1 base to trimming and J lost 0 bases, with 6 bases between them. Germline values: CDR1 SGHTA, CDR2 FQGNSA.

This chain connects TRBV11-2 to TRBJ2-3; no reliable D call. This CDR3 has 16 amino acids. V lost 1 base and J 6 bases, leaving 17 bases between the germline ends. CDR1 and CDR2 from the germline V gene are SGHAT and FQNNGV. The CDR3: CASSLVPVDYTDTQYF. CDR3 in DNA: TGTGCCAGCAGCTTAGTCCCCGTGGATTACACGGATACGCAGTATTTT.

This clone was picked up one time. This rearrangement joins TRBV9 to TRBJ2-7; TRBD1 might be the D (6 bases). The CDR3 has 10 amino acids. Trimming removed 7 bases at V and 6 bases at J, with 8 bases between. CDR1 is SGDLS, CDR2 YYNGEE, per germline. The CDR3 DNA reads TGTGCCAGCGGACAGCTCGAGCAGTACTTC. This codes for CASGQLEQYF.

The CDR3 region is CASSLSLTMNTEAFF. Here the CDR3 DNA reads TGTGCCAGCAGCTTGAGTCTAACCATGAACACTGAAGCTTTCTTT. The V and J genes are TRBV5-6 and TRBJ1-1, with D uncertain. The V gene's germline CDR1 is SGHDT and CDR2 YYEEEE. The length of the CDR3 is 15 residues. The V and J ends lost 1 base and 0 bases respectively, with 10 bases between them.

The chain joins TRBV6-1 to TRBJ1-2; TRBD1 might be the D (5 bases). Trimming shortened V by 3 bases and J by 6 bases, and 8 bases separated the two germline ends. The CDR3 loop spans 12 amino acids. CDR1 and CDR2 (germline): MNHNS, SASEGT. The DNA for the CDR3 is TGTGCCAGCAGTGAGGGGGTCGATGGCTACACCTTC. This encodes CASSEGVDGYTF.

The chain couples TRBV30 to TRBJ2-1; D remains ambiguous. The CDR3 runs 11 residues. Trimming left V 5 bases short and J 10 bases short, with 12 bases between. Germline values: CDR1 GTSNPN, CDR2 SVGIG (reference sequence). In DNA, the CDR3 is TGTGCCTGGGGACGGTCGGAGGAGCAGTTCTTC. The encoded protein is CAWGRSEEQFF. The full variable domain, with the rest looked up from reference TRBV30 and TRBJ2-1, is SQTIHQWPATLVQPVGSPLSLECTVEGTSNPNLYWYRQAAGRGLQLLFYSVGIGQISSEVPQNLSASRPQDRQFILSSKKLLLSDSGFYLCAWGRSEEQFFGPGTRLTVL.

CDR3 DNA: TGTGCCAGCAGTTTGGACGGAAGGAACACTGAAGCTTTCTTT. Translating gives CASSLDGRNTEAFF. The J gene is TRBJ1-1, the V gene TRBV28; D is ambiguous. The germline CDR1 and CDR2 sequences are MDHEN and SYDVKM. The length of the CDR3 is 14 residues. Trimming took 3 bases from V and 1 from J, leaving 9 bases between them.

This chain uses TRBV6-5 with TRBJ1-1, with unresolved D. The CDR3 is 11 amino acids. The germline V gene encodes CDR1 MNHEY and CDR2 SVGAGI. V was pared by 6 bases and J by 0 bases, with 2 bases between. The CDR3 DNA reads as TGTGCCAGCAGAGTGAACACTGAAGCTTTCTTT. Protein sequence: CASRVNTEAFF.

The genes are TRBV4-1 and TRBJ2-1; 8 bases fit TRBD2. CDR1 and CDR2 from the germline V gene are MGHRA and YSYEKL. Trimming took 1 base from V and 0 from J; bases not matched to a gene: 5. The CDR3 is 17 amino acids. The CDR3 is CASSQGTGGVSYNEQFF. CDR3 DNA sequence: TGCGCCAGCAGCCAAGGAACGGGGGGGGTCTCCTACAATGAGCAGTTCTTC.

The chain couples TRBV18 to TRBJ2-3; D gene uncertain. Per germline, CDR1 KGHSH and CDR2 LQKENI. The CDR3 totals 13 residues. V was trimmed by 2 bases and J by 6 bases, leaving 9 bases between them. The CDR3 sequence is CASSPSMWDTQYF. CDR3 coding DNA: TGTGCCAGCTCACCAAGTATGTGGGATACGCAGTATTTT.